This section outlines one T cell receptor (beta chain) sequence together with its context. The sample originates from a study of blood T cell repertoires in COVID-19. Study-wide context: Samples came from the United States, Italy and Spain, spanning acute and convalescent COVID-19. Sources were T cells, B-cell-depleted T cells, or PBMCs; the material itself was cDNA or gDNA.

The CDR3 is made up of 13 amino acids. The germline gives CDR1 SGHAT, CDR2 FQDESV (reference sequence). V lost 5 bases and J lost 3, with 11 bases in between. Original processing methods: Reference gene primer amplification gave nucleated cell count estimates. The method was immunoSEQ multiplex PCR; TCRdb's version includes in-frame clones alone and lacks a portion of them. V and J calls and clone size are given by that table; D and trimming were obtained from the DNA. There are under 500,000 clones in the sample; approximately 90% occur only once, and about 4.3% lies in the top ten. The sequence derives from a woman between 25 and 40 years old with acute or convalescent COVID-19. The sequenced sample consisted of peripheral blood. V gene TRBV11-1 combines with J gene TRBJ2-7; a weak D match, TRBD2 (5 bases). The CDR3 nucleotides are TGTGCCAGCAGCGACTACACCGTCTACGAGCAGTACTTC. Protein sequence: CASSDYTVYEQYF.